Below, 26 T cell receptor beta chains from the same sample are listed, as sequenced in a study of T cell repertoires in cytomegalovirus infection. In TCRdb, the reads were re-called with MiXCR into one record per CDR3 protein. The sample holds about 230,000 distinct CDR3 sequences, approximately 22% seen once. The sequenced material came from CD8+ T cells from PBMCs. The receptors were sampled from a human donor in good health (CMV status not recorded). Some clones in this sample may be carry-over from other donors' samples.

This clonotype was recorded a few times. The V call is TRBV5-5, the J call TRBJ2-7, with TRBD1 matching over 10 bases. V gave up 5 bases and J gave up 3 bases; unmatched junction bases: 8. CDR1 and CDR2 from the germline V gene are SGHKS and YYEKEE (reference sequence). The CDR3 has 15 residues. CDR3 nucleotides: TGTGCCAGCAGTTTCCGGGACAGGGGAGGCTACGAGCAGTACTTC. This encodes CASSFRDRGGYEQYF.

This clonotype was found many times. CDR3 loop: CASSEWTEANTEAFF. CDR3 nucleotide sequence: TGTGCCAGCAGTGAATGGACAGAAGCGAACACTGAAGCTTTCTTT. The chain recombines TRBV6-1 with TRBJ1-1; maybe TRBD1 (6 bases). The CDR3 consists of 15 residues. Trimming shortened V by 2 bases and J by 1 base, and 11 bases separated the two germline ends. Germline loops: CDR1 MNHNS, CDR2 SASEGT.

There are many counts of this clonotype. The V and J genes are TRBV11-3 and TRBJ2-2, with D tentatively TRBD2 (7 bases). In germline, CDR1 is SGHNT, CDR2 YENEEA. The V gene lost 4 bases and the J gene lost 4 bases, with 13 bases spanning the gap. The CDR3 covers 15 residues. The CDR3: CASSSQRGATGELFF. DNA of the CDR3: TGTGCCAGCAGCTCACAACGGGGGGCCACCGGGGAGCTGTTTTTT.

Here the CDR3 reads CSVETGSGEQFF. DNA of the CDR3: TGCAGCGTTGAAACGGGGTCCGGTGAGCAGTTCTTC. The rearrangement joins TRBV29-1 to TRBJ2-1; the D gene is possibly TRBD2 (5 bases). V was cut by 2 bases and J by 9 bases, with 11 bases left in between. CDR1 is SQVTM, CDR2 ANQGSEA, per germline. The CDR3 is 12 residues long.

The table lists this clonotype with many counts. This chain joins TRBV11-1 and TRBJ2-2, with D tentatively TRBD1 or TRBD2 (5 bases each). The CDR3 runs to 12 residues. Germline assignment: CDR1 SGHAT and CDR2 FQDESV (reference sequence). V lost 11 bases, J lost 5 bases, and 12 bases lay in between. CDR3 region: CAFRGRTGELFF. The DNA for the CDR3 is TGTGCCTTCCGGGGACGAACCGGGGAGCTGTTTTTT.

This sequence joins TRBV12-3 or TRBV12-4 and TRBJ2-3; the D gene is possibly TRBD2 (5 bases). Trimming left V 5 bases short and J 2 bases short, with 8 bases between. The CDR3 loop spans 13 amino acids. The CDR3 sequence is CASSKRYTDTQYF. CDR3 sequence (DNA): TGTGCCAGCAGTAAGCGGTACACAGATACGCAGTATTTT.

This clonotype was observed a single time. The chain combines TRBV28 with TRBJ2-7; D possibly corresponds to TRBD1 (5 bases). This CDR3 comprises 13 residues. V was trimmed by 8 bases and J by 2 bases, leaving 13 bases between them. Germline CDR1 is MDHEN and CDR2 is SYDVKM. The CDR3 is CASAQGTTYEQYF. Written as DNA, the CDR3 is TGTGCCAGCGCGCAGGGAACAACCTACGAGCAGTACTTC.

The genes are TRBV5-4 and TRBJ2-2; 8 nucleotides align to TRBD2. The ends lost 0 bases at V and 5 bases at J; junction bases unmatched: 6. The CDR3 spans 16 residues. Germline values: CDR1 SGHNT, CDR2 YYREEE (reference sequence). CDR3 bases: TGTGCCAGCAGCTTGGCGGGGGGGAAGAGAACCGGGGAGCTGTTTTTT. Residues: CASSLAGGKRTGELFF.

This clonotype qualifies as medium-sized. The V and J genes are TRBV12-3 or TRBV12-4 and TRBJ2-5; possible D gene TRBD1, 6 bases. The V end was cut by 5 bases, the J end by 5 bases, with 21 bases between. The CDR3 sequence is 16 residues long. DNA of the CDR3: TGTGCCAGCAGTCCCAGGGACATTCCCGAGGGCGAGACCCAGTACTTC. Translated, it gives CASSPRDIPEGETQYF.

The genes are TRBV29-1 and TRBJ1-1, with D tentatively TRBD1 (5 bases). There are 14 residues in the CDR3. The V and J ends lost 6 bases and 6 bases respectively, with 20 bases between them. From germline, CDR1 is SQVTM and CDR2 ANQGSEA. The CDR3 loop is CSVPGWGRGAEAFF. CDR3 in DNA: TGCAGCGTACCCGGGTGGGGACGGGGGGCTGAAGCTTTCTTT.

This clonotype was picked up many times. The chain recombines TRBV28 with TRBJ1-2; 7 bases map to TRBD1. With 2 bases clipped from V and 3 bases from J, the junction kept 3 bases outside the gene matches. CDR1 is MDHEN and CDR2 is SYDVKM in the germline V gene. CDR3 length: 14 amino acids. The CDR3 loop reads CASSLSRGDYGYTF. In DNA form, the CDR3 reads TGTGCCAGCAGTTTAAGCAGGGGGGACTATGGCTACACCTTC.

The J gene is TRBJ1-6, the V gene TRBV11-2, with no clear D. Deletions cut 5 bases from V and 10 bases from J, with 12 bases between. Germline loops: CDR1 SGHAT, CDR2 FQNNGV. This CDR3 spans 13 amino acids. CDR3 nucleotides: TGTGCCAGCAGCCCGGGCCCGGGCTCACCCCTCCACTTT. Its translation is CASSPGPGSPLHF.

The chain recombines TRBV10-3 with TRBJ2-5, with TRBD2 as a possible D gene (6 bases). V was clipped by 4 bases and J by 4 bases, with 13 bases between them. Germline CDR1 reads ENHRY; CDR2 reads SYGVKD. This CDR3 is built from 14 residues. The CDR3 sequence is CAISGDLASETQYF. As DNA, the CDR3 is TGTGCCATCAGTGGGGATCTAGCGTCAGAGACCCAGTACTTC.

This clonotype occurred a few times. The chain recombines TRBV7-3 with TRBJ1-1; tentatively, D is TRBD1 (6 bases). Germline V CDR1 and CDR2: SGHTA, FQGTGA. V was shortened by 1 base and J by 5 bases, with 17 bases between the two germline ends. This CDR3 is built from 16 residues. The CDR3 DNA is TGTGCCAGCAGCTTAATAGGGCGGACAGAGATAACTGAAGCTTTCTTT. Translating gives CASSLIGRTEITEAFF.

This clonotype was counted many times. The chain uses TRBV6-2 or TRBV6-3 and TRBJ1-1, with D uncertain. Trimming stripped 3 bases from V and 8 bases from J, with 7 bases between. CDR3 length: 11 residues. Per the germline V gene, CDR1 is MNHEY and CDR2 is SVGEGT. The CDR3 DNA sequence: TGTGCCAGCAGTTATTCTGGCGAAGCTTTCTTT. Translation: CASSYSGEAFF.

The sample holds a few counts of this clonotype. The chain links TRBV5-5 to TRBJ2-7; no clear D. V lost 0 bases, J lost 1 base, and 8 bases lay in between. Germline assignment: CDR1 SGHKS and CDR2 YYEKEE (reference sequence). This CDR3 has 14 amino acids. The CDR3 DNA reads TGTGCCAGCAGCTTGGCGTCCTTATCCTACGAGCAGTACTTC. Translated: CASSLASLSYEQYF.

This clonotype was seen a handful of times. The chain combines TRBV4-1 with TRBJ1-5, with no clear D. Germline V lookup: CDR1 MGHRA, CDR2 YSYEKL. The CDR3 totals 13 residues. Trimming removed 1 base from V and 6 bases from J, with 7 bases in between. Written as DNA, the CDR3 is TGCGCCAGCAGCCAAGCGGGAAGTCAGCCCCAGCATTTT. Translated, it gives CASSQAGSQPQHF.

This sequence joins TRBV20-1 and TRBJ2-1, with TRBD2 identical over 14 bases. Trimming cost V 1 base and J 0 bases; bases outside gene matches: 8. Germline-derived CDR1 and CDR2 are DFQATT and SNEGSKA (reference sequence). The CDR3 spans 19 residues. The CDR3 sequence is CSARGLGTSGGRSYNEQFF. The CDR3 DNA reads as TGCAGTGCTAGAGGGTTGGGGACTAGCGGGGGCCGCTCCTACAATGAGCAGTTCTTC.

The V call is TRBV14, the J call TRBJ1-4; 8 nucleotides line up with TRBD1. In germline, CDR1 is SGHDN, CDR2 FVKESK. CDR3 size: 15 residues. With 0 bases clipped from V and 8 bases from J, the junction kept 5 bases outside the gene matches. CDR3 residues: CASSQDLGQGEKLFF. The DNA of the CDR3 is TGTGCCAGCAGCCAAGATCTCGGACAGGGAGAAAAACTGTTTTTT.

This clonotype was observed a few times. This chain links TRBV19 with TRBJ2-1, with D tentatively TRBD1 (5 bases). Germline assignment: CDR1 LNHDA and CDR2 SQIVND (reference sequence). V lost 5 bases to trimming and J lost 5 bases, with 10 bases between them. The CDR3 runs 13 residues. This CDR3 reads CASSLDMNNEQFF. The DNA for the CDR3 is TGTGCCAGTAGTCTGGACATGAACAATGAGCAGTTCTTC. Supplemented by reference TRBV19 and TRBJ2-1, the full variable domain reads DGGITQSPKYLFRKEGQNVTLSCEQNLNHDAMYWYRQDPGQGLRLIYYSQIVNDFQKGDIAEGYSVSREKKESFPLTVTSAQKNPTAFYLCASSLDMNNEQFFGPGTRLTVL.

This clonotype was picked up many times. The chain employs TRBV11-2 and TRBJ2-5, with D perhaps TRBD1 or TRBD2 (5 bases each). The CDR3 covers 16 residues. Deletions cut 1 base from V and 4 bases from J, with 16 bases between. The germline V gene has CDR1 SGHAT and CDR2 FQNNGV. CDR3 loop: CASSLGALGPRETQYF. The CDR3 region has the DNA TGTGCCAGCAGCTTAGGAGCTTTGGGACCGAGAGAGACCCAGTACTTC.

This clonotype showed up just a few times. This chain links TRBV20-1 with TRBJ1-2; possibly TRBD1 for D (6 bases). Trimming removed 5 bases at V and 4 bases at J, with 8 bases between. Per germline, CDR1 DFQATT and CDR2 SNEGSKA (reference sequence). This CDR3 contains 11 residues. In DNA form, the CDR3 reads TGCAGTGCTTGGGGGGCCTATGGCTACACCTTC. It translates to CSAWGAYGYTF.

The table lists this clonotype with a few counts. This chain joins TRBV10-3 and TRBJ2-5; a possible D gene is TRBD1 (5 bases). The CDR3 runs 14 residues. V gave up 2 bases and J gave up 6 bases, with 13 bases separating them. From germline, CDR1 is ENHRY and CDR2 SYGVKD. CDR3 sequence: CAISEGQGIQTQYF. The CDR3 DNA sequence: TGTGCCATCAGTGAGGGGCAGGGTATACAGACCCAGTACTTC.

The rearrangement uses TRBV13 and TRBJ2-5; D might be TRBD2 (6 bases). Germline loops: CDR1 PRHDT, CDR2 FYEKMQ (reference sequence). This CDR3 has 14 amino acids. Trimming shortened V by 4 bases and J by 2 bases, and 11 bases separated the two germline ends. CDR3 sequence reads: CASSSTGEQETQYF. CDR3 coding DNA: TGTGCCAGCAGCTCTACGGGGGAGCAAGAGACCCAGTACTTC.

The CDR3 region is CASSWDFSDQYF. The CDR3 region has the DNA TGTGCCAGCAGTTGGGACTTCTCTGACCAGTACTTC. The chain has TRBV12-3 or TRBV12-4 and TRBJ2-5; a weak D match, TRBD2 (6 bases). Between the trimmed V and J ends, which lost 4 bases and 10 bases, there was a span of 13 bases. This CDR3 is built from 12 residues.

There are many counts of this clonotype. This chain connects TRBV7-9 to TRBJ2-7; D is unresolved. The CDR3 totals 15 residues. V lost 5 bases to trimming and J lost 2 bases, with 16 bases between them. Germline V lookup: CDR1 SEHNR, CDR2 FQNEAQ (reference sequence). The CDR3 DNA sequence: TGTGCCAGCAGCCCCGAGGCAGCACTGACCTACGAGCAGTACTTC. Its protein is CASSPEAALTYEQYF.